The 12 T cell receptor beta chains listed next were all sequenced from one sample in a study of T cell repertoires in cytomegalovirus infection. TCRdb re-called the reads through MiXCR, storing one row per CDR3 protein. The sample yields roughly 640,000 distinct CDR3 sequences, less than 25% seen once. Sample: CD8+ T cells from PBMCs. The receptors shown here come from a human donor in good health (CMV status not recorded). Some clones in this sample may be carry-over from other donors' samples.

The rearrangement links TRBV12-3 or TRBV12-4 to TRBJ2-1; D gene ambiguous. V lost 6 bases, J lost 6 bases, and 18 bases lay in between. This CDR3 has 15 amino acids. The DNA for the CDR3 is TGTGCCAGCAGCCGCACCGGAGACCTTTCCAATGAGCAGTTCTTC. As protein: CASSRTGDLSNEQFF.

The chain employs TRBV29-1 and TRBJ1-2; D is possibly TRBD1 (5 bases). With 7 bases removed from V and 4 bases from J, the gap between germline ends came to 16 bases. CDR1 SQVTM and CDR2 ANQGSEA come from the germline V gene. This CDR3 contains 13 residues. CDR3 loop: CSARQTSGYGYTF. As DNA, the CDR3 is TGCAGCGCTCGACAGACCTCCGGCTATGGCTACACCTTC.

The genes are TRBV11-2 and TRBJ2-3; D gene unclear. The CDR3 covers 15 residues. The germline gives CDR1 SGHAT, CDR2 FQNNGV. Trimming removed 5 bases at V and 2 bases at J, with 14 bases between. For the CDR3, the DNA is TGTGCCAGCAGCGCCTTTCGGTTACACACAGATACGCAGTATTTT. This sequence encodes CASSAFRLHTDTQYF.

V usage is TRBV28 and J usage is TRBJ2-7; the D gene is possibly TRBD1 (6 bases). Germline V gene sequence: CDR1 MDHEN, CDR2 SYDVKM. CDR3 length equals 16 residues. Trimming removed 4 bases from V and 6 bases from J, with 22 bases in between. CDR3 region: CASSSTAPEWGPEQYV. CDR3 coding DNA: TGTGCCAGCAGTTCCACCGCCCCTGAATGGGGGCCCGAGCAGTACGTC.

The V gene is TRBV7-9, the J gene TRBJ1-4; D gene unclear. The CDR3 contains 17 residues. Germline V gene data show CDR1 as SEHNR and CDR2 as FQNEAQ (reference sequence). V lost 5 bases, J lost 8 bases, and 24 bases lay in between. CDR3 DNA sequence: TGTGCCAGCAGCCAAAATCGAGTAGGGAGGATAAGAGAAAAACTGTTTTTT. Translation: CASSQNRVGRIREKLFF.

The chain is built from TRBV19 and TRBJ2-7, with D possibly TRBD2 on 5 matching bases. Germline V gives CDR1 LNHDA, CDR2 SQIVND (reference sequence). The CDR3 contains 13 residues. Trimming pared 1 base from V and 5 bases from J, leaving 9 bases between. In nucleotides, the CDR3 is TGTGCCAGTAGTATAGTACCGGGGAACGAGCAGTACGTC. Its protein product is CASSIVPGNEQYV.

Remarks on this clonotype: A junction boundary mismatches the germline segment, possibly from a read error. The rearrangement uses TRBV9 and TRBJ2-1, with D perhaps being TRBD1 or TRBD2 (5 bases each). CDR1 is SGDLS and CDR2 is YYNGEE in the germline V gene. The CDR3 runs to 16 residues. The DNA of the CDR3 is TGTGCCAGCAGCGTAGATACCTGGGGGTCTACGGATGAGCAGTTTTTC. Amino acids: CASSVDTWGSTDEQFF.

The chain combines TRBV7-9 with TRBJ1-2; no reliable D call. Trimming stripped 2 bases from V and 3 bases from J, with 22 bases between. This CDR3 region has 18 residues. Germline loops: CDR1 SEHNR, CDR2 FQNEAQ (reference sequence). The CDR3 region has the DNA TGTGCCAGCAGCTTAAACTGGCAGCAGCAGGTCCCTCACTATGGCTACACCTTC. This codes for CASSLNWQQQVPHYGYTF.

This clonotype appeared a few times. The chain recombines TRBV27 with TRBJ2-7, with TRBD2 identical over 9 bases. Looked up from germline, CDR1 is MNHEY and CDR2 is SMNVEV (reference sequence). Trimming at V came to 2 bases and at J to 1 base, leaving 6 bases not matched to a gene. The length of the CDR3 is 16 residues. The CDR3 DNA reads TGTGCCAGCAGTTTACGAGGTCTAGCGGGGTCCTACGAGCAGTACTTC. Protein product: CASSLRGLAGSYEQYF.

In this sample, this clonotype turned up many times. The V call is TRBV12-3 or TRBV12-4, the J call TRBJ2-2, with D unclear. Trimming took 6 bases from V and 1 from J, leaving 15 bases between them. This CDR3 contains 16 residues. The CDR3 region is CASRITFFENTGELFF. The DNA of the CDR3 is TGTGCCAGCAGGATCACCTTTTTCGAGAACACCGGGGAGCTGTTTTTT.

This clonotype was counted between two and nine times. The chain links TRBV4-2 to TRBJ1-5; the match to TRBD1 covers 9 bases. The germline V gene has CDR1 LGHNA and CDR2 YNFKEQ. V lost 6 bases, J lost 1 base, and 7 bases stayed unmatched. This CDR3 region has 16 residues. CDR3 DNA sequence: TGTGCCAGCAGTCCCGGGACAGGGTTCAGCAATCAGCCCCAGCATTTT. Translation gives CASSPGTGFSNQPQHF.

In this sample, this clonotype turned up a few times. The genes are TRBV5-5 and TRBJ2-1; D perhaps matches TRBD2 (6 bases). Germline V gene lookup returns CDR1 SGHKS and CDR2 YYEKEE (reference sequence). The CDR3 length is 17 residues. V was shortened by 6 bases and J by 0 bases, with 19 bases between the two germline ends. The CDR3 DNA is TGTGCCAGCACCATTCGTCCGGGACTGTCCTCCTACAATGAGCAGTTCTTC. Translated: CASTIRPGLSSYNEQFF.